The next 18 T cell receptor beta chains were all read from a single sample in a study of blood T cell repertoires in COVID-19. The assay was immunoSEQ multiplex PCR, and TCRdb's table has in-frame clones only and misses some. Found here are roughly 200,000 clones, almost 90% of them singletons; the top ten hold 1.6%. What was sequenced was peripheral blood. These TCRs come from a man younger than 35 with active or convalescent COVID-19.

The genes are TRBV15 and TRBJ1-5, with unresolved D. CDR1 and CDR2 from the germline V gene are LNHNV and YYDKDF (reference sequence). V was shortened by 3 bases and J by 0 bases, with 9 bases between the two germline ends. The CDR3 is made up of 15 amino acids. The CDR3 loop reads CATSSSDYSNQPQHF. DNA for the CDR3: TGTGCCACCAGCAGTTCCGACTATAGCAATCAGCCCCAGCATTTT.

The V and J genes are TRBV10-3 and TRBJ2-7, with 8 bases lining up with TRBD1. Germline V gives CDR1 ENHRY, CDR2 SYGVKD. Trimming at V came to 3 bases and at J to 2 bases, leaving 6 bases not matched to a gene. This CDR3 region has 15 residues. The CDR3 coding sequence is TGTGCCATCAGTGACTCTCGACAGGGGACCTACGAGCAGTACTTC. Its protein product is CAISDSRQGTYEQYF.

The CDR3 bases are TGTGCCAGCAGCCCGCGGATGAGCTCCTATAATTCACCCCTCCACTTT. Translated: CASSPRMSSYNSPLHF. The rearrangement uses TRBV7-2 and TRBJ1-6; D gene ambiguous. This CDR3 has 16 amino acids. Germline values: CDR1 SGHTA, CDR2 FQGNSA. The V and J ends lost 5 bases and 0 bases respectively, with 11 bases between them.

This rearrangement joins TRBV19 to TRBJ1-1; no clear D. The germline V and J ends were trimmed by 6 bases and 1 base, with 9 bases remaining between them. The CDR3 loop spans 13 amino acids. Germline V gene data show CDR1 as LNHDA and CDR2 as SQIVND (reference sequence). This CDR3 is CASSPGWNTEAFF. The CDR3, as DNA: TGTGCCAGTAGCCCTGGCTGGAACACTGAAGCTTTCTTT.

V is TRBV21-1 and J is TRBJ2-5; the table assigns TRBD1, which was not confirmed against the DNA. TRBV21-1 is classified as a pseudogene. The CDR3 totals 17 residues. In DNA form, the CDR3 reads TGTGCCAGCAGCAAAAAAGGAGTCCGGGACAGGGATGAGACCCAGTACTTC. It specifies CASSKKGVRDRDETQYF.

The CDR3 spells CASGGTRGYEQYF. As DNA, the CDR3 is TGTGCCAGCGGAGGGACTAGAGGGTACGAGCAGTACTTC. The chain combines TRBV12-3 or TRBV12-4 with TRBJ2-7, with TRBD2 identical over 8 bases. This CDR3 contains 13 residues. The ends lost 8 bases at V and 4 bases at J; junction bases unmatched: 7.

The genes are TRBV19 and TRBJ1-4; D ambiguous. This CDR3 contains 14 residues. The germline V gene encodes CDR1 LNHDA and CDR2 SQIVND (reference sequence). Trimming stripped 1 base from V and 8 bases from J, with 11 bases between. The CDR3 bases are TGTGCCAGTAGTATAGTCGGTAATTCAGAAAAACTGTTTTTT. This sequence encodes CASSIVGNSEKLFF.

The V and J genes are TRBV30 and TRBJ2-3; D unclear. Germline V CDR1 and CDR2: GTSNPN, SVGIG (reference sequence). Trimming shortened V by 4 bases and J by 0 bases, and 2 bases separated the two germline ends. The CDR3 runs 11 residues. The CDR3 nucleotides are TGTGCCTGGACTAGCACAGATACGCAGTATTTT. Its protein is CAWTSTDTQYF. The variable domain in full, with the rest retrieved from reference TRBV30 and TRBJ2-3, is SQTIHQWPATLVQPVGSPLSLECTVEGTSNPNLYWYRQAAGRGLQLLFYSVGIGQISSEVPQNLSASRPQDRQFILSSKKLLLSDSGFYLCAWTSTDTQYFGPGTRLTVL.

This chain connects TRBV11-3 to TRBJ1-5; D is unclear. Germline V gives CDR1 SGHNT, CDR2 YENEEA. V lost 1 base and J 0 bases, leaving 13 bases between the germline ends. The CDR3 covers 17 residues. CDR3 protein: CASSLGRGSYSNQPQHF. CDR3 nucleotides: TGTGCCAGCAGCTTAGGCCGTGGCAGTTATAGCAATCAGCCCCAGCATTTT.

The chain uses TRBV30 and TRBJ1-5; D perhaps matches TRBD1 (6 bases). CDR1 and CDR2 from the germline V gene are GTSNPN and SVGIG (reference sequence). This CDR3 is built from 13 residues. Trimming removed 5 bases at V and 5 bases at J, with 13 bases between. The CDR3 loop reads CAWGNRDDQPQHF. CDR3 in DNA: TGTGCCTGGGGTAACAGGGACGATCAGCCCCAGCATTTT. The whole variable domain, filled in from reference TRBV30 and TRBJ1-5, reads SQTIHQWPATLVQPVGSPLSLECTVEGTSNPNLYWYRQAAGRGLQLLFYSVGIGQISSEVPQNLSASRPQDRQFILSSKKLLLSDSGFYLCAWGNRDDQPQHFGDGTRLSIL.

The chain recombines TRBV9 with TRBJ1-3; no firm D call. Trimming removed 3 bases at V and 1 base at J, with 5 bases between. Germline loops: CDR1 SGDLS, CDR2 YYNGEE. The CDR3 runs to 13 residues. The CDR3: CASSDSSGNTIYF. CDR3 bases: TGTGCCAGCAGCGACAGTTCTGGAAACACCATATATTTT.

V is TRBV6-1 and J is TRBJ1-3, with 7 positions matching TRBD1. Per germline, CDR1 MNHNS and CDR2 SASEGT. Trimming took 3 bases from V and 1 from J; bases not matched to a gene: 0. The CDR3 contains 14 residues. CDR3 in amino acids: CASSETGSGNTIYF. CDR3 coding DNA: TGTGCCAGCAGTGAGACAGGGTCTGGAAACACCATATATTTT.

The chain combines TRBV7-9 with TRBJ2-1; tentative D call: TRBD2 (6 bases). Germline V CDR1 and CDR2: SEHNR, FQNEAQ (reference sequence). V lost 5 bases and J 2 bases, leaving 13 bases between the germline ends. This CDR3 spans 15 amino acids. In DNA, the CDR3 is TGTGCCAGCAGCCGCAGCGGGCTTGCCTACAATGAGCAGTTCTTC. Amino acids: CASSRSGLAYNEQFF.

The V and J genes are TRBV9 and TRBJ2-3, with 12 bases identical to TRBD2. With V trimmed by 0 bases and J by 1 base, 12 bases remained unmatched. The CDR3 spans 20 residues. Looked up from germline, CDR1 is SGDLS and CDR2 is YYNGEE. The CDR3 loop reads CASSVAVRASGGAGTDTQYF. CDR3 nucleotide sequence: TGTGCCAGCAGCGTAGCTGTTAGGGCTAGCGGGGGGGCAGGCACAGATACGCAGTATTTT.

V gene TRBV27 combines with J gene TRBJ1-5; TRBD1 matches 8 bases. With V trimmed by 5 bases and J by 14 bases, 5 bases remained unmatched. CDR3 size: 11 residues. From germline, CDR1 is MNHEY and CDR2 SMNVEV (reference sequence). As DNA, the CDR3 is TGTGCCAGCAGTGGGTCGACAGGGGAGCATTTT. Translated: CASSGSTGEHF.

The genes are TRBV27 and TRBJ1-4; TRBD1 matches at 9 bases. Germline loops: CDR1 MNHEY, CDR2 SMNVEV (reference sequence). This CDR3 contains 16 residues. V gave up 5 bases and J gave up 4 bases; unmatched junction bases: 8. The CDR3 loop is CASSPTPGQGNEKLFF. CDR3 in DNA: TGTGCCAGCAGTCCTACCCCGGGACAGGGTAATGAAAAACTGTTTTTT. The entire variable domain, with the rest obtained from reference TRBV27 and TRBJ1-4, is as follows: EAQVTQNPRYLITVTGKKLTVTCSQNMNHEYMSWYRQDPGLGLRQIYYSMNVEVTDKGDVPEGYKVSRKEKRNFPLILESPSPNQTSLYFCASSPTPGQGNEKLFFGSGTQLSVL.

This rearrangement joins TRBV12-3 or TRBV12-4 to TRBJ1-1; D unclear. There are 12 residues in the CDR3. V was trimmed by 1 base and J by 5 bases, leaving 5 bases between them. DNA for the CDR3: TGTGCCAGCAGTTTAGTTCGGACTGAAGCTTTCTTT. It encodes CASSLVRTEAFF.

This clone was seen once. The chain joins TRBV2 to TRBJ1-1; D perhaps matches TRBD1 (5 bases). There are 14 residues in the CDR3. With 6 bases removed from V and 5 bases from J, the gap between germline ends came to 16 bases. Germline V gives CDR1 SNHLY, CDR2 FYNNEI. This chain's CDR3 is CASSPNGGGTEAFF. The DNA of the CDR3 is TGTGCCAGCAGCCCGAATGGGGGGGGGACTGAAGCTTTCTTT. Complete variable domain (other parts from reference TRBV2 and TRBJ1-1): EPEVTQTPSHQVTQMGQEVILRCVPISNHLYFYWYRQILGQKVEFLVSFYNNEISEKSEIFDDQFSVERPDGSNFTLKIRSTKLEDSAMYFCASSPNGGGTEAFFGQGTRLTVV.